Here is one TCR beta chain with its context. The antigen is unknown. The germline V gene encodes CDR1 ENHRY and CDR2 SYGVKD. J gave up 0 bases and V 4 bases, and 6 bases lay outside the gene matches. The CDR3 totals 17 residues. The sample comes from a study of T cells in pancreatic ductal adenocarcinoma. Generated by immunoSEQ multiplex PCR, the TCRdb table keeps only in-frame clones and is missing some. This sample yields approximately 13,000 clones, of which roughly 88% are seen a single time; less than 20% belongs to the top ten. Study-level findings and limits: Enrichment of CD45RO+ effector over naive T cells in tumors may bias clonality. No significant tumor-blood clonality difference; means were about 0.1 and 0.065. The resected pancreatic cancer cohort was biased toward the minority with early-stage disease.

Surgery without prior neoadjuvant therapy was the treatment of the selected pancreatic ductal adenocarcinoma patients. This chain uses TRBV10-3 with TRBJ2-6, with 7 bases lining up with TRBD1. Material for sequencing was PBMCs. The TCR was taken from a human donor with pancreatic ductal adenocarcinoma. This chain's CDR3 is CAISGDSTTSGANVLTF. CDR3 in DNA: TGTGCCATCAGTGGGGACAGTACAACCTCTGGGGCCAACGTCCTGACTTTC.